This TCR beta chain stems from a study of tumour-infiltrating T cells in Burkitt lymphoma (TCRdb year 2020). Turning to the overall study: When TCR repertoire data were correlated with clinical outcome, productive clonality turned out to predict both overall and progression-free survival, independent of established prognosticators, age at diagnosis among them.

According to the germline V gene, CDR1 reads MGHRA and CDR2 reads YSYEKL. V ends up 4 bases short and J 6 bases short, with an unmatched junction base count of 10. Spanning cysteine to phenylalanine, the CDR3 consists of 15 amino acids. Of the read, only the CDR3 DNA is kept; its 45 bases are in frame from base 1. This clone has a handful of counts. Which antigen it targets is not known. No much larger clonotype is one base removed from it; base qualities were not supplied. Library preparation used the immunoSEQ multiplex PCR assay. TCRdb holds this immuneACCESS table with in-frame rearrangements only. Some clones are missing; in checked studies, unresolved V genes explain under half, and the rest has no known cause. Counted in this sample were 4,000 to 5,500 clones; about a tenth of them appeared once. The ten largest account for about 2.3% of the sample.

The chain is encoded by TRBV4-1 joined to TRBJ1-1, with 8 central nucleotides matching TRBD1. Sequencing was carried out using tumor tissue. This clonotype was sampled from a human donor with diffuse large B-cell lymphoma. In nucleotide form, the sequence is TGCGCCAGCAGCCCGATACAGGGGGTAGGCGCTGAAGCTTTCTTT. Translated, this is CASSPIQGVGAEAFF.